One and the same sample provided the 22 T cell receptor beta chains below, sequenced in a study of CD8+CD57+ T cells in acquired aplastic anemia. In patients chosen for sequencing, flow cytometry had shown CD8+CD57+ cell expansion. Template material for TCR beta VDJ and CDR3 profiling consisted of genomic DNA. TCRdb re-called the reads through MiXCR, storing one row per CDR3 protein. The sample shows about 98,000 distinct CDR3 sequences, around 70% of them seen only once. The sample comprised sorted CD4+, CD8+, or CD8+CD57+ T cells (not recorded which) from PBMCs. These receptors were collected from a human donor with aplastic anemia.

This clonotype was found a few times. The V and J genes are TRBV25-1 and TRBJ1-1, with 9 bases aligning to TRBD1. The CDR3 has 17 residues. Germline-derived CDR1 and CDR2 are MGHDK and SYGVNS. Trimming took 1 base from V and 2 from J; bases not matched to a gene: 8. The CDR3 nucleotides are TGTGCCAGCAGTGAATCTAGGACAGGGGTTGGTAACACTGAAGCTTTCTTT. Translating it yields CASSESRTGVGNTEAFF.

This chain joins TRBV2 and TRBJ1-1; TRBD1 matches at 9 bases. CDR3 length: 15 residues. Germline V gene lookup returns CDR1 SNHLY and CDR2 FYNNEI. V gave up 7 bases and J gave up 0 bases; unmatched junction bases: 6. The CDR3 DNA follows: TGTGCCAGCACCCCCGGACAGGGGATGAACACTGAAGCTTTCTTT. This codes for CASTPGQGMNTEAFF.

The V call is TRBV20-1, the J call TRBJ1-5; D is uncertain. The CDR3 contains 14 residues. Germline V gene lookup returns CDR1 DFQATT and CDR2 SNEGSKA (reference sequence). The V end was cut by 0 bases, the J end by 9 bases, with 15 bases between. CDR3 sequence (DNA): TGCAGTGCTAGAGATCCGGCCGGTTCAGGGCCCCAGCATTTT. This codes for CSARDPAGSGPQHF.

This chain joins TRBV5-1 and TRBJ2-7; D is ambiguous. Trimming shortened V by 0 bases and J by 4 bases, and 8 bases separated the two germline ends. The CDR3 sequence is 13 residues long. Germline V lookup: CDR1 SGHRS, CDR2 YFSETQ. The CDR3 region has the DNA TGCGCCAGCAGCTTGGCGAGCTTATACGAGCAGTACTTC. Translation gives CASSLASLYEQYF. The whole variable domain, remainder taken from reference TRBV5-1 and TRBJ2-7, is KAGVTQTPRYLIKTRGQQVTLSCSPISGHRSVSWYQQTPGQGLQFLFEYFSETQRNKGNFPGRFSGRQFSNSRSEMNVSTLELGDSALYLCASSLASLYEQYFGPGTRLTVT.

For this clonotype: Because it lacks the conserved phenylalanine or tryptophan at the end, this CDR3 is likely a read error. The chain couples TRBV5-1 to TRBJ1-1; 11 nucleotides agree with TRBD1. The CDR3 extends over 15 amino acids. V dropped 4 bases and J dropped 9; count of bases not matched to a gene: 11. CDR1 and CDR2 from the germline V gene are SGHRS and YFSETQ. The CDR3: CASSPRTGGLLKAFL. CDR3 bases: TGCGCCAGCAGCCCCAGGACAGGGGGCTTACTGAAAGCTTTCCTT.

The rearrangement uses TRBV29-1 and TRBJ2-7, with D possibly being TRBD1 (6 bases). This CDR3 comprises 13 residues. Trimming took 0 bases from V and 7 from J, leaving 13 bases between them. Germline CDR1 and CDR2: SQVTM and ANQGSEA. DNA of the CDR3: TGCAGCGTTGAAGATCCCCCAGGGGTAGAGCAGTACTTC. Translation gives CSVEDPPGVEQYF.

The chain employs TRBV7-2 and TRBJ2-5; TRBD2 agrees at 9 bases. Germline trimming cut 2 bases from V and 5 bases from J; bases unmatched to any gene: 9. The CDR3 has 16 residues. Germline CDR1 reads SGHTA; CDR2 reads FQGNSA. DNA of the CDR3: TGTGCCAGCAGCTTAATTGCGGGGGGGCATTGGGAGACCCAGTACTTC. Translation gives CASSLIAGGHWETQYF.

This rearrangement joins TRBV6-1 to TRBJ2-7, with 11 bases identical to TRBD2. V trimming: 7 bases; J trimming: 3 bases; junction bases outside the gene matches: 8. Germline assignment: CDR1 MNHNS and CDR2 SASEGT. The CDR3 covers 15 residues. The CDR3 DNA follows: TGTGCCAGCACCACCCTAGCGGGGGGCCTCTACGAGCAGTACTTC. Translation: CASTTLAGGLYEQYF.

This rearrangement joins TRBV20-1 to TRBJ1-1, with unresolved D. CDR1 is DFQATT, CDR2 SNEGSKA, per germline (reference sequence). V was clipped by 7 bases and J by 11 bases, with 20 bases between them. This CDR3 contains 12 residues. The CDR3 region has the DNA TGCAGTGGTACAGACGTGGGTAGGTGGGCTTTCTTT. This translates into CSGTDVGRWAFF.

The chain carries TRBV5-4 and TRBJ1-6; no reliable D call. CDR1 is SGHNT, CDR2 YYREEE, per germline (reference sequence). V was pared by 0 bases and J by 7 bases, with 8 bases between. This CDR3 is 14 amino acids long. The CDR3 DNA reads TGTGCCAGCAGCTTGGAAACTGTGAATTCACCCCTCCACTTT. It translates to CASSLETVNSPLHF.

V is TRBV10-3 and J is TRBJ2-5; D possibly corresponds to TRBD2 (5 bases). Germline V lookup: CDR1 ENHRY, CDR2 SYGVKD. This CDR3 region has 13 residues. Trimming cost V 6 bases and J 5 bases, with 13 bases left between them. In DNA form, the CDR3 reads TGTGCCATCAGCCCTACTAGAGTTGAGACCCAGTACTTC. Translation: CAISPTRVETQYF.

This chain connects TRBV20-1 to TRBJ2-7; D ambiguous. The CDR3 loop spans 12 amino acids. The germline V gene encodes CDR1 DFQATT and CDR2 SNEGSKA (reference sequence). V was shortened by 3 bases and J by 2 bases, with 8 bases between the two germline ends. The CDR3 DNA is TGCAGTGCTAGCGGCCCTACCTACGAGCAGTACTTC. Protein: CSASGPTYEQYF.

The chain carries TRBV24-1 and TRBJ2-3; D ambiguous. The ends were cut back, 4 bases at V and 4 bases at J, with 14 bases in the middle. The CDR3 has 15 residues. Germline-derived CDR1 and CDR2 are KGHDR and SFDVKD. In DNA, the CDR3 is TGTGCCACCAGTGACCCCCAGAGTATGGCAGATACGCAGTATTTT. Amino acid sequence: CATSDPQSMADTQYF.

V usage is TRBV24-1 and J usage is TRBJ2-1, with TRBD1 as a possible D gene (6 bases). Germline V gene data show CDR1 as KGHDR and CDR2 as SFDVKD. The V end was cut by 3 bases, the J end by 5 bases, with 13 bases between. The length of the CDR3 is 15 residues. This chain's CDR3 is CATSDPRTVNNEQFF. DNA for the CDR3: TGTGCCACCAGTGATCCCCGGACAGTCAACAATGAGCAGTTCTTC.

V is TRBV2 and J is TRBJ1-2; D possibly corresponds to TRBD1 (5 bases). This CDR3 region has 11 residues. Germline V gene lookup returns CDR1 SNHLY and CDR2 FYNNEI. Trimming cost V 9 bases and J 1 base, with 6 bases left between them. CDR3 DNA sequence: TGTGCCAGGGGACTTAACTATGGCTACACCTTC. Translation gives CARGLNYGYTF.

The V gene is TRBV7-9, the J gene TRBJ2-1, with no clear D. The germline CDR1 and CDR2 sequences are SEHNR and FQNEAQ (reference sequence). The V end was cut by 3 bases, the J end by 8 bases, with 2 bases between. This CDR3 spans 10 amino acids. In DNA, the CDR3 is TGTGCCAGCAGCTTGGATGAGCAGTTCTTC. As protein: CASSLDEQFF. Filled out from reference TRBV7-9 and TRBJ2-1, the complete variable domain reads DTGVSQNPRHKITKRGQNVTFRCDPISEHNRLYWYRQTLGQGPEFLTYFQNEAQLEKSRLLSDRFSAERPKGSFSTLEIQRTEQGDSAMYLCASSLDEQFFGPGTRLTVL.

This chain uses TRBV19 with TRBJ1-5; no reliable D call. Germline V CDR1 and CDR2: LNHDA, SQIVND (reference sequence). The CDR3 loop spans 15 amino acids. The V and J ends lost 3 bases and 2 bases respectively, with 11 bases between them. The CDR3 sequence: CASSILGQGNQPQHF. CDR3 sequence (DNA): TGTGCCAGTAGTATTTTAGGGCAGGGCAATCAGCCCCAGCATTTT.

The sample holds a few counts of this clonotype. The rearrangement links TRBV29-1 to TRBJ1-4; tentative D call: TRBD1 (5 bases). Germline CDR1 reads SQVTM; CDR2 reads ANQGSEA. The CDR3 runs to 13 residues. V lost 4 bases to trimming and J lost 8 bases, with 14 bases between them. The CDR3 region is CSVGRVEGEKLFF. CDR3 coding DNA: TGCAGCGTTGGCAGGGTAGAGGGGGAAAAACTGTTTTTT.

This chain joins TRBV7-9 and TRBJ2-3; D is undetermined. The CDR3 consists of 12 residues. V gave up 7 bases and J gave up 2 bases, with 7 bases separating them. The germline gives CDR1 SEHNR, CDR2 FQNEAQ (reference sequence). The CDR3 nucleotides are TGTGCCAGCATGGTCCTCACAGATACGCAGTATTTT. This sequence encodes CASMVLTDTQYF. The full variable domain, in which reference TRBV7-9 and TRBJ2-3 provide the parts outside the CDR3, is DTGVSQNPRHKITKRGQNVTFRCDPISEHNRLYWYRQTLGQGPEFLTYFQNEAQLEKSRLLSDRFSAERPKGSFSTLEIQRTEQGDSAMYLCASMVLTDTQYFGPGTRLTVL.

This chain uses TRBV7-9 with TRBJ2-3, with 7 nucleotides matching TRBD2. The V gene's germline CDR1 is SEHNR and CDR2 FQNEAQ (reference sequence). The CDR3 is 16 amino acids. V shed 6 bases and J 0 bases; nucleotides not matched to a gene: 9. CDR3: CASSNYRAGSTDTQYF. CDR3 bases: TGTGCCAGCAGTAATTATCGAGCGGGGAGCACAGATACGCAGTATTTT.

The V gene is TRBV20-1, the J gene TRBJ1-1; no clear D gene. Germline V gives CDR1 DFQATT, CDR2 SNEGSKA (reference sequence). The CDR3 covers 11 residues. V was pared by 3 bases and J by 10 bases, with 12 bases between. CDR3 DNA sequence: TGCAGTGCTAGGCAGAGCTCCGTAGCTTTCTTT. Protein product: CSARQSSVAFF.

This chain connects TRBV7-2 to TRBJ2-7; 8 bases agree with TRBD1. Trimming cost V 5 bases and J 5 bases; bases outside gene matches: 11. Germline V gene sequence: CDR1 SGHTA, CDR2 FQGNSA. The CDR3 covers 15 residues. Here the CDR3 DNA reads TGTGCCAGCAGCGCCGACAGGGGAGGTTATCACGAGCAGTACTTC. It yields the protein CASSADRGGYHEQYF.